The following is a T cell receptor beta chain sequence with its context. The antigen is not known. Sequencing used immunoSEQ multiplex PCR; TCRdb keeps in-frame clones, though not all of them. The data contain 450,000 to 550,000 clones, roughly 89% of them singletons. The data derive from a study of Ad26.COV2.S vaccination and SARS-CoV-2 variants. Broader study findings: Total T cell responses were possibly underestimated by TCR breadth and depth analyses. Greater spike-specific TCR breadth was seen in vaccine recipients than in placebo recipients.

Documented treatment: some 20 received Ad26.COV2.S at low or high dose, single or two shots; about 5 received placebo; per-sample allocation not given. Sampling was performed 63 days after the first vaccine or placebo injection. Donor was an adult aged 18-55 years in Boston. An Ad26 vector expressing Wuhan-strain SARS-CoV-2 spike served as the vaccine. The CDR3 extends over 14 amino acids. Trimming removed 3 bases from V and 4 bases from J; junction bases left unmatched: 4. In germline, CDR1 is SGDLS, CDR2 YYNGEE. Specimen: peripheral blood, collected in a trial of Ad26.COV2.S vaccine versus placebo. J is TRBJ2-7 and V is TRBV9; TRBD1 agrees at 10 bases. The sequence was collected from a person aged 18-60 years who received the Ad26.COV2.S COVID-19 vaccine or a placebo. CDR3: CASSADRGIYEQYF. The CDR3 DNA follows: TGTGCCAGCAGCGCGGACAGGGGGATTTACGAGCAGTACTTC.